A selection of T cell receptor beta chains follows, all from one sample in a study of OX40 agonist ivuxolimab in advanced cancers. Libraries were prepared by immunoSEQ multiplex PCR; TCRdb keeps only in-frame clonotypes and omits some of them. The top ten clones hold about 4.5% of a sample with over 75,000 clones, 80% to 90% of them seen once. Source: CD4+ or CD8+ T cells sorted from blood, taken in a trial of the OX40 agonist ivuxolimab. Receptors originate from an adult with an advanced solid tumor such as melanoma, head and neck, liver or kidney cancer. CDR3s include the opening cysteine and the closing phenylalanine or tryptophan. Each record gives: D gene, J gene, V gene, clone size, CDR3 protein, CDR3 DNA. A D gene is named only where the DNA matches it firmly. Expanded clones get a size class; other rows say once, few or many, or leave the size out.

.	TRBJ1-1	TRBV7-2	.	CASSPGPQNTEAFF	TGTGCCAGCAGCCCCGGACCGCAAAACACTGAAGCTTTCTTT
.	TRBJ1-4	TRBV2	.	CASTTTGIEKLFF	TGTGCCAGCACGACGACCGGTATTGAAAAACTGTTTTTT
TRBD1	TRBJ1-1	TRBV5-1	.	CASSLEQGPEAFF	TGCGCCAGCAGCTTGGAACAGGGGCCTGAAGCTTTCTTT
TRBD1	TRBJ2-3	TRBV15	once	CATSKGDREVGDTQYF	TGTGCCACCAGCAAAGGGGACAGGGAGGTGGGAGATACGCAGTATTTT
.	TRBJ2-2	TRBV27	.	CASRSRGIGELFF	TGTGCCAGCAGGAGCAGGGGCATCGGGGAGCTGTTTTTT
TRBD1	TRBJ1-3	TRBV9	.	CASSVSGTGSSGNTIYF	TGTGCCAGCAGCGTTTCCGGGACAGGGAGCTCTGGAAACACCATATATTTT
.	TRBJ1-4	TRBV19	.	CASSLTGPNEKLFF	TGTGCCAGTAGTTTGACAGGCCCTAATGAAAAACTGTTTTTT
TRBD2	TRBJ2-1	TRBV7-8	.	CASSLGVEGLAGGRYNEQFF	TGTGCCAGCAGCTTAGGAGTGGAGGGACTAGCGGGAGGACGGTACAATGAGCAGTTCTTC
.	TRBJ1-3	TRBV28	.	CASSSVKTGNTIYF	TGTGCCAGCAGTTCGGTCAAAACTGGAAACACCATATATTTT
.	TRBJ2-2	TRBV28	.	CASLGGTGNTGELFF	TGTGCCAGCCTCGGGGGGACAGGGAACACCGGGGAGCTGTTTTTT
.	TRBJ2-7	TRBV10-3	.	CAISEVGVRLRYEQYF	TGTGCCATCAGTGAGGTCGGCGTGAGACTCCGCTACGAGCAGTACTTC
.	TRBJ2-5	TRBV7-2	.	CASSPIAIQETQYF	TGTGCCAGCAGCCCGATAGCGATACAAGAGACCCAGTACTTC
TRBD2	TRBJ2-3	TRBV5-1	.	CASSLIAGGADTQYF	TGCGCCAGCAGCTTGATAGCGGGAGGAGCAGATACGCAGTATTTT
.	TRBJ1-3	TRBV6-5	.	CASSYSGLNTIYF	TGTGCCAGCAGTTACTCGGGCCTAAACACCATATATTTT
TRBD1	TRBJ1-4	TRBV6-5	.	CASSYWTGDEKLFF	TGTGCCAGCAGTTACTGGACAGGGGACGAAAAACTGTTTTTT
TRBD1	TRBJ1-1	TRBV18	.	CASSQDRGSVTEAFF	TGTGCCAGCTCACAGGACAGGGGGTCTGTCACTGAAGCTTTCTTT
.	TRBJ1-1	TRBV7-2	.	CASSSRQLLNTEAFF	TGTGCCAGCAGCTCGCGACAGCTATTGAACACTGAAGCTTTCTTT
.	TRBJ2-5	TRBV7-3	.	CASSLLSSKETQYF	TGTGCCAGCAGCTTATTGTCCTCCAAAGAGACCCAGTACTTC
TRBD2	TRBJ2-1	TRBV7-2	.	CASSFKTSVEQFF	TGTGCCAGCAGCTTCAAGACTAGCGTTGAGCAGTTCTTC
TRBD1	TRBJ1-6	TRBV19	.	CASTAGQDNSPLHF	TGTGCCAGTACGGCGGGACAGGATAATTCACCCCTCCACTTT
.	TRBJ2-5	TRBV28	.	CASSPTLGGETQYF	TGTGCCAGCAGTCCGACCCTTGGGGGAGAGACCCAGTACTTC
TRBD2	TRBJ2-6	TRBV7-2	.	CASRPTSGMSSGANVLTF	TGTGCCAGCAGACCGACTAGCGGGATGAGCTCTGGGGCCAACGTCCTGACTTTC
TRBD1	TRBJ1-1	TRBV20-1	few	CVYQGDTEAFF	TGCGTATATCAGGGGGACACTGAAGCTTTCTTT
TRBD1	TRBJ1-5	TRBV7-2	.	CASSFHRGSNQPQHF	TGTGCCAGCAGCTTCCACAGGGGGTCCAATCAGCCCCAGCATTTT
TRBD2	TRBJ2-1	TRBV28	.	CASSPLALAGYNEQFF	TGTGCCAGCAGTCCCTTGGCACTAGCGGGCTACAATGAGCAGTTCTTC
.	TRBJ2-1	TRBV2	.	CASKLGWNDEQFF	TGTGCCAGCAAGTTAGGCTGGAACGATGAGCAGTTCTTC
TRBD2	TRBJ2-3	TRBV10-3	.	CAIGSAGGEADTQYF	TGTGCCATCGGGTCAGCGGGAGGAGAAGCAGATACGCAGTATTTT
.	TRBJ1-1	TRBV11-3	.	CASSLEGRGGTEAFF	TGTGCCAGCAGCTTAGAAGGCAGGGGAGGGACTGAAGCTTTCTTT
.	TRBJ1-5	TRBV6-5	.	CASSLTGFGQPQHF	TGTGCCAGCAGTCTCACAGGCTTCGGGCAGCCCCAGCATTTT
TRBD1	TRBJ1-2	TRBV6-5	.	CASTPIRGVLSGYTF	TGTGCCAGCACCCCGATCAGGGGGGTCCTTAGTGGCTACACCTTC